The sequence of this T cell receptor (beta chain) was determined in a study of blood T cell repertoires in COVID-19. The method was immunoSEQ multiplex PCR; TCRdb's version includes in-frame clones alone and lacks a portion of them. Counted here are 70,000 to 95,000 clones, 88% occurring once; the ten biggest clones make up approximately 7.4%. The germline V gene encodes CDR1 SEHNR and CDR2 FQNEAQ (reference sequence). V was trimmed by 5 bases and J by 0 bases, leaving 21 bases between them. CDR3 size: 18 residues. The genes are TRBV7-9 and TRBJ2-3, with D possibly being TRBD2 (6 bases). This TCR came from a man aged 65-85 years with acute or convalescent COVID-19. Sequenced input: peripheral blood. In nucleotides, the CDR3 is TGTGCCAGCAGCCAACGGGCTAGCGCGGCGCTTAGCACAGATACGCAGTATTTT. As protein: CASSQRASAALSTDTQYF.